Listed below are T cell receptor beta chains from one sample, sequenced in a study of CD8 T cells in ankylosing spondylitis. TCRdb reprocessed the 5' RACE reads with MiXCR, giving one entry per CDR3 protein. Found here are 230,000 or so distinct CDR3 sequences, more than 15% of them singletons; the top ten hold around 32%. The sequencing sample was made of blood, either unsorted or a sorted T cell fraction (not recorded which). The receptors come from a male donor with ankylosing spondylitis or in good health (not recorded which). The CDR3 runs from the conserved cysteine through the conserved F or W. Clone size, where shown, is once, few, many, or a class for clones that have expanded.

size | V | CDR3
many | TRBV4-1 | CASSQERSQGAYEQYF
few | TRBV29-1 | CSVEDVDRLDEQYF
few | TRBV25-1 | CASSDGGGDYYEQYF
few | TRBV11-2 | CASSLLRLVGADTQYF
few | TRBV12-3/TRBV12-4 | CASSPNSGTGEAEAFF
few | TRBV5-1 | CASSLDQELNTEAFF
few | TRBV29-1 | CSVVGGSTYEQYF
many | TRBV4-2 | CASSSRLAEGGTDTQYF
few | TRBV5-1 | CASSSGDGGPSYEQYF
. | TRBV11-2 | CASSSDWGTYEQYF
few | TRBV29-1 | CSVEDLQGGTEAFF
few | TRBV4-1 | CASSLGQGEGEQYF
few | TRBV4-1 | CASSQVGLADYEQYF
. | TRBV5-1 | CASSLEGGAYEQYF
. | TRBV20-1 | CSAWTSGRAPYNEQFF